The T cell receptor (beta chain) described here comes from a study of blood T cell repertoires in COVID-19. Clones were sequenced by immunoSEQ multiplex PCR, and TCRdb holds only the in-frame ones, with some missing. The data show about 230,000 clones, roughly 84% seen once. The CDR3 runs 16 residues. V was clipped by 2 bases and J by 0 bases; unmatched bases: 4. Looked up from germline, CDR1 is MNHEY and CDR2 is SVGAGI. V and J are TRBV6-5 and TRBJ1-3; TRBD1 matches 7 bases. This receptor was identified in a man in his forties or fifties who had recovered from COVID-19. Source material: peripheral blood. The chain's CDR3 is CASSYTGQDSGNTIYF. The CDR3, as DNA: TGTGCCAGCAGTTACACCGGACAGGACTCTGGAAACACCATATATTTT.